These 31 T cell receptor beta chains share one sample of origin, sequenced in a study of T cells in Graves' hyperthyroidism and ophthalmopathy. Template material for amplifying TCR beta CDR3 regions consisted of RNA transcripts. First-round RT-PCR targeting the TCR CDR3 was performed with the HTBI primer set. TCRdb reanalysed the multiplex PCR reads using MiXCR and keeps one entry per CDR3 protein. Of around 540,000 distinct CDR3 sequences detected, about 16% appear once; the ten largest clones hold 29%. Input material: blood. The receptor source for this set is a woman aged 25 to 39 with Graves' ophthalmopathy.

This chain links TRBV4-2 with TRBJ2-7; perhaps TRBD2 as D (5 bases). The CDR3 is made up of 15 amino acids. The V gene's germline CDR1 is LGHNA and CDR2 YNFKEQ. Between the trimmed V and J ends, which lost 0 bases and 2 bases, there was a span of 11 bases. CDR3 in amino acids: CASSQDALGTYEQYF. In nucleotides, the CDR3 is TGTGCCAGCAGCCAAGATGCACTAGGGACCTACGAGCAGTACTTC.

V usage is TRBV6-6 and J usage is TRBJ1-2, with a possible D match to TRBD1 (6 bases). The germline gives CDR1 MNHNY, CDR2 SVGAGI (reference sequence). The V and J ends lost 0 bases and 1 base respectively, with 12 bases between them. The CDR3 is made up of 16 amino acids. In DNA, the CDR3 is TGTGCCAGCAGTTACTCGCGGGACACGGGTAACTATGGCTACACCTTC. Translated: CASSYSRDTGNYGYTF.

This clonotype was counted only a few times. The chain has TRBV19 and TRBJ2-1, with TRBD1 matching over 9 bases. Germline CDR1 LNHDA, CDR2 SQIVND (reference sequence). V lost 9 bases and J lost 12; bases outside the gene matches: 15. This CDR3 spans 14 amino acids. Written as DNA, the CDR3 is TGTGCCAGCCGGACAGGGGACGGTTACAAGGGGCAGTTCTTC. Protein: CASRTGDGYKGQFF.

This clonotype was seen repeatedly, ten times or more. This rearrangement joins TRBV6-1 to TRBJ1-1; a possible D gene is TRBD1 (5 bases). The CDR3 is made up of 14 amino acids. Per germline, CDR1 MNHNS and CDR2 SASEGT. V dropped 10 bases and J dropped 0 bases, with 15 bases sitting between them. The CDR3 sequence: CATHRRGMNTEAFF. The CDR3 coding sequence is TGTGCCACCCACAGGAGGGGAATGAACACTGAAGCTTTCTTT.

The sample holds many counts of this clonotype. This chain joins TRBV27 and TRBJ1-4; D unclear. There are 15 residues in the CDR3. V shed 4 bases and J shed 4 bases, with 13 bases lying between them. The germline V gene has CDR1 MNHEY and CDR2 SMNVEV (reference sequence). The CDR3: CASSSSNAYNEKLFF. The CDR3 DNA follows: TGTGCCAGCAGTTCCTCTAATGCATATAATGAAAAACTGTTTTTT.

V is TRBV30 and J is TRBJ2-3; 12 nucleotides agree with TRBD2. Germline CDR1 is GTSNPN and CDR2 is SVGIG (reference sequence). There are 14 residues in the CDR3. Unmatched junction bases numbered 6, after V lost 4 bases and J lost 7 bases. CDR3 DNA: TGTGCCTGGAAGACTAGCGGGAGTTTTCATACGCAGTATTTT. Translated: CAWKTSGSFHTQYF.

This clonotype has ten or more counts. The chain joins TRBV4-1 to TRBJ2-3; no firm D call. In germline, CDR1 is MGHRA, CDR2 YSYEKL. Between the trimmed V and J ends, which lost 0 bases and 3 bases, there was a span of 7 bases. CDR3 size: 14 residues. CDR3 coding DNA: TGCGCCAGCAGCCAAGATCGGGTGACAGATACGCAGTATTTT. Its translation: CASSQDRVTDTQYF.

This clonotype was picked up a small number of times. This chain uses TRBV7-9 with TRBJ1-2, with a tentative D call TRBD1 (5 bases). CDR1 is SEHNR and CDR2 is FQNEAQ in the germline V gene (reference sequence). The V gene lost 4 bases and the J gene lost 8 bases, with 8 bases spanning the gap. This CDR3 has 11 amino acids. The CDR3 loop is CASSSGPGYTF. DNA of the CDR3: TGTGCCAGCAGCTCAGGGCCCGGCTACACCTTC.

In this sample, this clonotype turned up many times. The V gene is TRBV2, the J gene TRBJ2-3; tentatively, D is TRBD2 (5 bases). CDR1 and CDR2 (germline): SNHLY, FYNNEI. The CDR3 has 15 amino acids. V lost 3 bases and J 2 bases, leaving 12 bases between the germline ends. The CDR3 protein is CASSEARGTTDTQYF. The DNA for the CDR3 is TGTGCCAGCAGTGAGGCACGGGGTACCACAGATACGCAGTATTTT.

The chain recombines TRBV30 with TRBJ1-6; tentatively, D is TRBD1 (6 bases). Germline values: CDR1 GTSNPN, CDR2 SVGIG (reference sequence). Between the trimmed V and J ends, which lost 7 bases and 5 bases, there was a span of 15 bases. CDR3 length: 14 residues. In DNA, the CDR3 is TGTGCCTTGAGCACAGGGAAGAATAATTCACCCCTCCACTTT. Residues: CALSTGKNNSPLHF.

This clonotype was seen many times. This sequence joins TRBV3-1 and TRBJ1-1; no reliable D call. Germline lookup yields CDR1 LGHDT and CDR2 YNNKEL (reference sequence). The CDR3 covers 13 residues. V shed 3 bases and J shed 2 bases, with 7 bases lying between them. CDR3: CASSHGSNTEAFF. The CDR3 nucleotides read TGTGCCAGCAGCCATGGCAGTAACACTGAAGCTTTCTTT.

The sample holds many counts of this clonotype. This chain links TRBV11-2 with TRBJ2-3; D could derive from TRBD1 or TRBD2 (5 bases each). There are 15 residues in the CDR3. Germline V gene lookup returns CDR1 SGHAT and CDR2 FQNNGV. Deletions cut 4 bases from V and 6 bases from J, with 17 bases between. CDR3 protein: CASSSSGTETDTQYF. DNA for the CDR3: TGTGCCAGCAGCTCATCCGGGACGGAGACGGATACGCAGTATTTT.

With regard to this clonotype: A clone one base away is much larger, so this may be a read error. The chain has TRBV7-3 and TRBJ1-1; D is unclear. V was clipped by 9 bases and J by 6 bases, with 14 bases between them. CDR3 size: 12 residues. Germline CDR1 SGHTA, CDR2 FQGTGA. The DNA of the CDR3 is TGTGCCAGGAGAGGTTCGGGCTCTGAAGCTTTCTTT. Amino acid sequence: CARRGSGSEAFF. Variable domain in full (rest from reference TRBV7-3 and TRBJ1-1): GAGVSQTPSNKVTEKGKYVELRCDPISGHTALYWYRQSLGQGPEFLIYFQGTGAADDSGLPNDRFFAVRPEGSVSTLKIQRTERGDSAVYLCARRGSGSEAFFGQGTRLTVV.

The chain links TRBV27 to TRBJ2-5; 9 bases are shared with TRBD2. J gave up 1 base and V 3 bases, and 3 bases lay outside the gene matches. Germline assignment: CDR1 MNHEY and CDR2 SMNVEV (reference sequence). The CDR3 consists of 15 residues. CDR3 loop: CASSFTTSGQETQYF. The CDR3 bases are TGTGCCAGCAGTTTCACGACTAGCGGCCAAGAGACCCAGTACTTC.

The chain joins TRBV20-1 to TRBJ2-3; TRBD1 is a possible D gene (8 bases). Germline V gene lookup returns CDR1 DFQATT and CDR2 SNEGSKA (reference sequence). V dropped 5 bases and J dropped 2 bases, with 17 bases sitting between them. The CDR3 consists of 15 residues. The CDR3 loop reads CSAPRTGTTTDTQYF. The CDR3 region has the DNA TGCAGTGCTCCCCGGACAGGGACTACCACAGATACGCAGTATTTT.

V is TRBV6-5 and J is TRBJ2-2; TRBD1 might be the D (6 bases). This CDR3 has 16 residues. Germline V gives CDR1 MNHEY, CDR2 SVGAGI. Trimming took 4 bases from V and 3 from J, leaving 15 bases between them. The CDR3 bases are TGTGCCAGCAGTTCGATTGGGACACTATACACCGGGGAGCTGTTTTTT. It specifies CASSSIGTLYTGELFF.

This sequence joins TRBV2 and TRBJ1-1, with 11 bases fitting TRBD1. Looked up from germline, CDR1 is SNHLY and CDR2 is FYNNEI. The ends lost 8 bases at V and 4 bases at J; junction bases unmatched: 6. The CDR3 has 14 amino acids. CDR3 bases: TGTGCCAGCGGCGGGACAGGGGGGGGCACTGAAGCTTTCTTT. Translation gives CASGGTGGGTEAFF.

The table lists this clonotype with many counts. The V and J genes are TRBV28 and TRBJ2-1; 8 positions agree with TRBD1. Germline V gene lookup returns CDR1 MDHEN and CDR2 SYDVKM. The CDR3 runs 17 residues. J lost 12 bases, V lost 6 bases, and 22 bases had no gene match. As DNA, the CDR3 is TGTGCCAGCAGCCGACCCCCCGGGCAGGGGGCCAGGGTTGCGCAGTTCTTC. Protein: CASSRPPGQGARVAQFF.

This clonotype appeared many times. The gene calls are TRBV5-1 and TRBJ2-1, with D perhaps TRBD1 (6 bases). V lost 0 bases and J 5 bases, leaving 12 bases between the germline ends. CDR3 size: 15 residues. Germline V gene data show CDR1 as SGHRS and CDR2 as YFSETQ. CDR3 loop: CASSLGLQGNNEQFF. The CDR3 region has the DNA TGCGCCAGCAGCTTGGGCCTACAGGGAAACAATGAGCAGTTCTTC.

This clonotype was seen a few times. A junction boundary mismatches the germline segment, possibly from a read error. This sequence joins TRBV20-1 and TRBJ1-1, with 9 bases fitting TRBD1. In germline, CDR1 is DFQATT, CDR2 SNEGSKA (reference sequence). The CDR3 runs to 15 residues. CDR3 in amino acids: CSARDGGTGNTEASF. In DNA, the CDR3 is TGCAGTGCTAGAGATGGGGGGACAGGGAACACTGAAGCTTCCTTT.

This clonotype was found a few times. The chain joins TRBV5-1 to TRBJ2-3; 9 bases map to TRBD2. In germline, CDR1 is SGHRS, CDR2 YFSETQ. Trimming at V came to 0 bases and at J to 4 bases, leaving 6 bases not matched to a gene. The CDR3 sequence is 16 residues long. The DNA for the CDR3 is TGCGCCAGCAGCTTGGCTACTAGCGGGCTGGCAGATACGCAGTATTTT. This encodes CASSLATSGLADTQYF. Full variable domain (outside the CDR3, taken from reference TRBV5-1 and TRBJ2-3): KAGVTQTPRYLIKTRGQQVTLSCSPISGHRSVSWYQQTPGQGLQFLFEYFSETQRNKGNFPGRFSGRQFSNSRSEMNVSTLELGDSALYLCASSLATSGLADTQYFGPGTRLTVL.

To note about this clonotype: A much more abundant neighbour one base away suggests this may be a read error. The chain combines TRBV9 with TRBJ2-3, with D possibly matching TRBD2 (5 bases). The CDR3 has 12 amino acids. V gave up 1 base and J gave up 8 bases, with 8 bases separating them. The germline CDR1 and CDR2 sequences are SGDLS and YYNGEE. The CDR3 spells CASSVNRGTQYF. The DNA for the CDR3 is TGTGCCAGCAGCGTAAATCGGGGTACGCAGTATTTT.

This chain uses TRBV11-2 with TRBJ1-4; 10 bases match TRBD1. CDR1 is SGHAT, CDR2 FQNNGV, per germline. Trimming took 5 bases from V and 8 from J; bases not matched to a gene: 8. This CDR3 is 15 amino acids long. The CDR3 DNA follows: TGTGCCAGCAGCGCCGGGACAGGGGCGGGAGAAAAACTGTTTTTT. It encodes CASSAGTGAGEKLFF.

J is TRBJ2-7 and V is TRBV6-2 or TRBV6-3, with no clear D. The CDR3 contains 13 residues. V was shortened by 6 bases and J by 0 bases, with 9 bases between the two germline ends. Germline CDR1 reads MNHEY; CDR2 reads SVGEGT. CDR3 DNA: TGTGCCAGCAGAAGGTCGAGCTCCTACGAGCAGTACTTC. Residues: CASRRSSSYEQYF.

This clonotype was seen repeatedly, ten times or more. The J gene is TRBJ2-7, the V gene TRBV6-1; D may be TRBD1 or TRBD2 (5 bases each). Germline CDR1 is MNHNS and CDR2 is SASEGT. The length of the CDR3 is 14 residues. Trimming cost V 6 bases and J 3 bases, with 15 bases left between them. CDR3: CASSETGRDYEQYF. The CDR3 nucleotides are TGTGCCAGCAGCGAAACGGGACGCGACTACGAGCAGTACTTC.

Ten or more counts support this clonotype. The rearrangement links TRBV11-2 to TRBJ2-3; TRBD2 matches at 12 bases. Per germline, CDR1 SGHAT and CDR2 FQNNGV. This CDR3 has 18 amino acids. V dropped 3 bases and J dropped 5; count of bases not matched to a gene: 12. This chain's CDR3 is CASSFGLAGSLIGDTQYF. The CDR3 DNA reads as TGTGCCAGCAGCTTCGGACTAGCGGGATCGTTAATAGGAGATACGCAGTATTTT.

The rearrangement links TRBV6-1 to TRBJ2-7; D gene uncertain. Looked up from germline, CDR1 is MNHNS and CDR2 is SASEGT. This CDR3 has 12 amino acids. Trimming took off 5 bases at V and 6 bases at J, with 11 bases between the two ends. As DNA, the CDR3 is TGTGCCAGCAGTACGGTAATGAGCGAGCAGTACTTC. Amino acids: CASSTVMSEQYF.

This clonotype appeared many times. The chain combines TRBV28 with TRBJ2-1; D is possibly TRBD2 (7 bases). This CDR3 comprises 12 residues. CDR1 MDHEN and CDR2 SYDVKM come from the germline V gene. V lost 7 bases and J 6 bases, leaving 10 bases between the germline ends. The CDR3 coding sequence is TGTGCCAGCAAGGGGGGGATCAATGAGCAGTTCTTC. The encoded protein is CASKGGINEQFF.

Notes on this clonotype: A much more abundant neighbour one base away suggests this may be a read error. This chain uses TRBV12-3 or TRBV12-4 with TRBJ2-5; perhaps TRBD2 as D (5 bases). V shed 7 bases and J shed 5 bases, with 14 bases lying between them. The CDR3 is 13 amino acids. CDR3 residues: CASTRSEGETQYF. DNA for the CDR3: TGTGCCAGCACCCGCTCCGAGGGTGAGACCCAGTACTTC.

The sample holds one count of this clonotype. The chain couples TRBV2 to TRBJ2-3, with 10 bases aligning to TRBD2. The junction had 14 bases not matched to a gene; V was cut back by 6 bases and J by 5 bases. Germline lookup yields CDR1 SNHLY and CDR2 FYNNEI. The CDR3 covers 17 residues. CDR3 protein: CASRQFPSGRAGDTQYF. The CDR3 nucleotides read TGTGCCAGCAGGCAGTTCCCCAGCGGGAGGGCCGGAGATACGCAGTATTTT. Using reference TRBV2 and TRBJ2-3 for the parts outside the CDR3, the full variable domain is EPEVTQTPSHQVTQMGQEVILRCVPISNHLYFYWYRQILGQKVEFLVSFYNNEISEKSEIFDDQFSVERPDGSNFTLKIRSTKLEDSAMYFCASRQFPSGRAGDTQYFGPGTRLTVL.

This clonotype was recorded many times. V and J are TRBV5-1 and TRBJ2-3; no clear D gene. From germline, CDR1 is SGHRS and CDR2 YFSETQ. V was shortened by 0 bases and J by 4 bases, with 12 bases between the two germline ends. There are 15 residues in the CDR3. The CDR3 spells CASSLVNQEADTQYF. The DNA of the CDR3 is TGCGCCAGCAGCTTGGTAAATCAGGAAGCAGATACGCAGTATTTT.